The entry that follows covers one TCR beta chain sequence. The CDR3 sequence is 17 residues long. V was shortened by 4 bases and J by 4 bases, with 22 bases between the two germline ends. Germline V gene lookup returns CDR1 SGHVS and CDR2 FQNEAQ. This sample stems from a study of T cell changes during pregnancy in multiple sclerosis. The method was immunoSEQ multiplex PCR; TCRdb's version includes in-frame clones alone and lacks a portion of them. This repertoire shows about 83,000 clones, about 96% found once; its top ten account for about 1.2%. The sequenced sample was peripheral blood, obtained in the second trimester of pregnancy. The receptor was isolated from a female donor with multiple sclerosis, enrolled in a pregnancy study. The chain uses TRBV7-8 and TRBJ1-2; D is undetermined. This CDR3 is CASSSIYGRTDFYGYTF. Written as DNA, the CDR3 is TGTGCCAGCAGCTCTATTTATGGCAGGACGGACTTCTATGGCTACACCTTC.